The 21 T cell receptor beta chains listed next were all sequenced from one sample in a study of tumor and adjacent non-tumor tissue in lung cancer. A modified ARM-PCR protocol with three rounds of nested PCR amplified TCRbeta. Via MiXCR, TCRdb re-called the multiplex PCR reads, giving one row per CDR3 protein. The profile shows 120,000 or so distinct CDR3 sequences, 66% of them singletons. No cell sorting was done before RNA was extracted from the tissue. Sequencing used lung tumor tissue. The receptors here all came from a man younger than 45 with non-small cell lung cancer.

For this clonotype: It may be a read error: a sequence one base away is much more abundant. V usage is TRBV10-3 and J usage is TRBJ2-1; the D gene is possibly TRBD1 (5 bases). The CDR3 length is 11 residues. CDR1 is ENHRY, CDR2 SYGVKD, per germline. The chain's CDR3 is CVISGAYEQFF. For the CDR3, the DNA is TGTGTCATCAGTGGGGCCTATGAGCAGTTCTTC.

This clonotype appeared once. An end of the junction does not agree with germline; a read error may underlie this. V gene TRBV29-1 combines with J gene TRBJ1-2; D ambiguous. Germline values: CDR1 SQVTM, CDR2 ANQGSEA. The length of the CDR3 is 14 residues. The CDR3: CSVEEAGSNYGYIF. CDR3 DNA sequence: TGCAGCGTTGAAGAGGCCGGGTCTAACTATGGCTACATCTTC.

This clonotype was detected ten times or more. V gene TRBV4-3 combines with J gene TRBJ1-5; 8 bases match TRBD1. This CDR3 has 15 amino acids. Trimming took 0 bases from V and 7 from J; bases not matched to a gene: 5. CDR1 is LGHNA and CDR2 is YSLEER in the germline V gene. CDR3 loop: CASSQDAGGAQPQHF. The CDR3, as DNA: TGCGCCAGCAGCCAAGATGCAGGGGGCGCCCAGCCCCAGCATTTT.

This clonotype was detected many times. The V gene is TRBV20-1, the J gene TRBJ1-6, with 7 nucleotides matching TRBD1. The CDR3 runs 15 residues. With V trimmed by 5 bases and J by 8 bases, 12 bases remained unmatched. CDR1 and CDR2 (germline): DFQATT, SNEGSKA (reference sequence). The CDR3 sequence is CSAPETGNEDSPLHF. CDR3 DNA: TGCAGTGCTCCCGAGACAGGGAACGAAGATTCACCCCTCCACTTT.

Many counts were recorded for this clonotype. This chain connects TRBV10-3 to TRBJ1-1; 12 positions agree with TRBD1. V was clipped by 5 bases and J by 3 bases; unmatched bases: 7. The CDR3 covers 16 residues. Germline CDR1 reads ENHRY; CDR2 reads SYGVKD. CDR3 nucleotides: TGTGCCATCAGTCCAGGGACAGGGGGCTCATACACTGAAGCTTTCTTT. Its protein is CAISPGTGGSYTEAFF.

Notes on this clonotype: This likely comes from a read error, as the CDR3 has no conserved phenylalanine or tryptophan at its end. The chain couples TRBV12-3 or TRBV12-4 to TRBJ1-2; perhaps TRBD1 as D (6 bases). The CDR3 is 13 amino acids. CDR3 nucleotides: TGTGCCACGACGACAGGAGACTCCTATGGATACACCTCC. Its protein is CATTTGDSYGYTS.

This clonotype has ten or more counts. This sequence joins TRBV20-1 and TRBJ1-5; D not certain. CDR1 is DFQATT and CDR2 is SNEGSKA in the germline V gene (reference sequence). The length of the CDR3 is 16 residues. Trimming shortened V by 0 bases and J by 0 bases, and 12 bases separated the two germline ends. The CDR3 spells CSARDVYGYSNQPQHF. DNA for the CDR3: TGCAGTGCTAGAGATGTGTACGGATATAGCAATCAGCCCCAGCATTTT.

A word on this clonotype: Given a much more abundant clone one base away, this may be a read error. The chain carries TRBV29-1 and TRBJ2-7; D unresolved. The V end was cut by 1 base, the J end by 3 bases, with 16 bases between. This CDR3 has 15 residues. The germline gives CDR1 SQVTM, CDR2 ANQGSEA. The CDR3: CSVEAHRGAIYEQYF. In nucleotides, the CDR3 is TGCAGCGTTGAAGCCCACCGCGGAGCCATCTACGAGCAGTACTTC.

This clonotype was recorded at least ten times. The CDR3, as DNA: TGTGCCAGCAGTTACTTGGCTCCTATCGGAAACACCGGGGAGCTGTTTTTT. Amino acids: CASSYLAPIGNTGELFF. The rearrangement joins TRBV6-2 or TRBV6-3 to TRBJ2-2; D gene uncertain. Trimming took off 1 base at V and 2 bases at J, with 14 bases between the two ends. Per germline, CDR1 MNHEY and CDR2 SVGEGT. This CDR3 spans 17 amino acids.

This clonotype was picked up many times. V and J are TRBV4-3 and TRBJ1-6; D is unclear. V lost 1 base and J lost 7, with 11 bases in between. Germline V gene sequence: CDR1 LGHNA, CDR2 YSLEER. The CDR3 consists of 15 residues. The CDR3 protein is CASSQGSGLNSPLHF. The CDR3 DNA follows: TGCGCCAGCAGCCAAGGATCTGGGTTGAATTCACCCCTCCACTTT.

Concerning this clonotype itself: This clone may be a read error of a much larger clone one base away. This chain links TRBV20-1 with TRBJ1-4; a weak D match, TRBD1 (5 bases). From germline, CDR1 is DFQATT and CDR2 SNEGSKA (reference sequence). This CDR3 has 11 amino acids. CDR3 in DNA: TGCAGTGCTTACCAAGGGGAAATACTGTTTTTT. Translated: CSAYQGEILFF.

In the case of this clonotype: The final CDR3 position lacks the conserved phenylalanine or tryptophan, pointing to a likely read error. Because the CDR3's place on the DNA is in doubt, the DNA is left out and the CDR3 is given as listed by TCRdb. The CDR3: CASSYSTEGNQPRHL. The chain is built from TRBV6-2 or TRBV6-3 and TRBJ1-5; the tabulated D call, TRBD1, remains unverified against the DNA. The germline V gene encodes CDR1 MNHEY and CDR2 SVGEGT. Inclusive of both ends, the CDR3 amounts to 15 amino acids.

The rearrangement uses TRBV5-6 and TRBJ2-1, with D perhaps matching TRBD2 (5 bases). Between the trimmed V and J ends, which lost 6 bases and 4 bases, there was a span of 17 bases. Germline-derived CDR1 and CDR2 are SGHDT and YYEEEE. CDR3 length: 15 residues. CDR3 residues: CASNFLGGAYNEQFF. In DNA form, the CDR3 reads TGTGCCAGCAACTTCCTCGGAGGCGCTTACAATGAGCAGTTCTTC.

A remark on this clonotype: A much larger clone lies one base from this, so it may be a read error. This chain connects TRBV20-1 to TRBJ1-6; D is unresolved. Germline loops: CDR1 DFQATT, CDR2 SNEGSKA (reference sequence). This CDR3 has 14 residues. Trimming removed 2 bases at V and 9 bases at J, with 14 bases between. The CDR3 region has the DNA TGCAGTGCTAGAACCGGGTCTGGAAGTTCACCCCTCCACTTT. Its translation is CSARTGSGSSPLHF.

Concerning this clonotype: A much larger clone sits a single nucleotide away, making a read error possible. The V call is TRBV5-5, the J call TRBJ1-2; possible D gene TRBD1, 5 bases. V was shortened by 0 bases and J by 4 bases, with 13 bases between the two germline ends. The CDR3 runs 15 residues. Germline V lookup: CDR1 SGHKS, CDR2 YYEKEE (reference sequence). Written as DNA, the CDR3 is TGTGCCAGCAGCTTGGACCCTAGGGGTACCTATGGCTACACCTTC. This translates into CASSLDPRGTYGYTF. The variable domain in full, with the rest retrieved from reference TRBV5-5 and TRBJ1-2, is DAGVTQSPTHLIKTRGQQVTLRCSPISGHKSVSWYQQVLGQGPQFIFQYYEKEERGRGNFPDRFSARQFPNYSSELNVNALLLGDSALYLCASSLDPRGTYGYTFGSGTRLTVV.

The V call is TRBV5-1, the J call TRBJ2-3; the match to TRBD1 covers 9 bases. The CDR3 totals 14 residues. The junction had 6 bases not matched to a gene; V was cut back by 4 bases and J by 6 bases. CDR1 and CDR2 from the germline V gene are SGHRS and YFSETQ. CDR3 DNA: TGCGCCAGCAGCACCGGACAGGGGTCGGATACGCAGTATTTT. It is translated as CASSTGQGSDTQYF.

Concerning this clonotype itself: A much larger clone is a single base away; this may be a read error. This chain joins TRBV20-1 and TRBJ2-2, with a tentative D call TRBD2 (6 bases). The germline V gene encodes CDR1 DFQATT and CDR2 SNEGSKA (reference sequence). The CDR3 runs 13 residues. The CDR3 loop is CSGSGRDTWELFF. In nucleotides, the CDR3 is TGCAGTGGGAGCGGGCGCGACACCTGGGAGCTGTTTTTT.

CDR3 nucleotide sequence: TGCGCCAGCAGTTTGGACACAGATACAGATACGCAGTATTTT. Translated: CASSLDTDTDTQYF. The V and J genes are TRBV10-2 and TRBJ2-3; D is perhaps TRBD1 (5 bases). Trimming left V 5 bases short and J 3 bases short, with 12 bases between. Germline V lookup: CDR1 WSHSY, CDR2 SAAADI. The CDR3 has 14 amino acids.

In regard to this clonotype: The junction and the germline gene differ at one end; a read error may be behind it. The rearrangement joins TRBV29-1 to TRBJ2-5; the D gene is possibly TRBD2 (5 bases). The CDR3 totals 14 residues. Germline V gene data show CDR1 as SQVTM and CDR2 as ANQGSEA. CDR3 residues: CRVVSASLEATQYF. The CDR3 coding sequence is TGCAGGGTTGTCTCGGCTAGCTTAGAAGCGACCCAGTACTTC.

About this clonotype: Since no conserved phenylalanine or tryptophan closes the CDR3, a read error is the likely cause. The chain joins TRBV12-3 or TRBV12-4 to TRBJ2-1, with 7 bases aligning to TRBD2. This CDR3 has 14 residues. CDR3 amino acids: CVSSLSGLLNEQFI. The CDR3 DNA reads TGTGTCAGCAGTCTCTCGGGACTACTCAATGAGCAGTTCATC.

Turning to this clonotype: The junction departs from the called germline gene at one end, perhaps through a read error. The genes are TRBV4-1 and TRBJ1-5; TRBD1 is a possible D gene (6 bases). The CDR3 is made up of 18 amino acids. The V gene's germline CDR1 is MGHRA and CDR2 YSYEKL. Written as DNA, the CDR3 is TGCACCAGCAGCCAAGATCTCGCAGGCAGGGGAATGAATCAGCCCCAGCATTTT. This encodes CTSSQDLAGRGMNQPQHF.